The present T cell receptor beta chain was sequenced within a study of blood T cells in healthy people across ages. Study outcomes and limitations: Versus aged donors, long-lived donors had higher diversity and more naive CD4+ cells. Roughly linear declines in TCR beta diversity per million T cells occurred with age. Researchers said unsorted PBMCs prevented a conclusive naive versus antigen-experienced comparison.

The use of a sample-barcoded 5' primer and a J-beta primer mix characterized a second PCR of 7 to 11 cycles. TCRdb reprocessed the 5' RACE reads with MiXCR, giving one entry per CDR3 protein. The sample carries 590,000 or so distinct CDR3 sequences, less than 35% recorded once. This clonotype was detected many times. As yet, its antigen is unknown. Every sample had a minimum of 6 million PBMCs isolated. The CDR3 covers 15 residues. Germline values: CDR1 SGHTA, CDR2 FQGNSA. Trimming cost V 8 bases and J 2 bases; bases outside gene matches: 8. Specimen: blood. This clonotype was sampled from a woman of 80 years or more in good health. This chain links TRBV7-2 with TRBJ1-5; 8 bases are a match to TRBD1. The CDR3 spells CASDSGTGGNQPQHF. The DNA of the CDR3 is TGTGCCAGCGACTCCGGGACAGGCGGCAATCAGCCCCAGCATTTT.